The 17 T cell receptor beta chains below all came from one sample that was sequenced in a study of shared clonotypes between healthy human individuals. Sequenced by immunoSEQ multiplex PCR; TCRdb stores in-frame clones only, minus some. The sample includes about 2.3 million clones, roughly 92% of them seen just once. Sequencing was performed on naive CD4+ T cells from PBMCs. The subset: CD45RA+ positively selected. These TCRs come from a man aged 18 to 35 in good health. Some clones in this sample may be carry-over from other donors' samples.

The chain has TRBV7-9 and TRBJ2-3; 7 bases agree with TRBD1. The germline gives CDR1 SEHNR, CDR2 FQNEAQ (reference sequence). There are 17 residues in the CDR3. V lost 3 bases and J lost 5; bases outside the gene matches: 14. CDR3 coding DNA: TGTGCCAGCAGCTTCTCGGCAGGGGGTTCCCCCAGAGATACGCAGTATTTT. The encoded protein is CASSFSAGGSPRDTQYF.

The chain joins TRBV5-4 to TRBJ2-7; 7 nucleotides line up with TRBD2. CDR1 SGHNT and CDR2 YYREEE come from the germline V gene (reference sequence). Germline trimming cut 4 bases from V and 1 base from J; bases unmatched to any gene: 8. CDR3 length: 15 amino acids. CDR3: CASSGSGNNSYEQYF. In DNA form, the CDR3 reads TGTGCCAGCAGCGGGAGCGGGAACAATTCCTACGAGCAGTACTTC. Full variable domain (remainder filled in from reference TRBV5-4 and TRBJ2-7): ETGVTQSPTHLIKTRGQQVTLRCSSQSGHNTVSWYQQALGQGPQFIFQYYREEENGRGNFPPRFSGLQFPNYSSELNVNALELDDSALYLCASSGSGNNSYEQYFGPGTRLTVT.

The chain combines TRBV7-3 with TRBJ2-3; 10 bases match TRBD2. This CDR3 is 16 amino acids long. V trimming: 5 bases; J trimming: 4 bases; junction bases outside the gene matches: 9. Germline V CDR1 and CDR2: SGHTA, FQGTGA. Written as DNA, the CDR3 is TGTGCCAGCAGCCAGGCTAGCGGGAGTGTCCCAGATACGCAGTATTTT. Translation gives CASSQASGSVPDTQYF.

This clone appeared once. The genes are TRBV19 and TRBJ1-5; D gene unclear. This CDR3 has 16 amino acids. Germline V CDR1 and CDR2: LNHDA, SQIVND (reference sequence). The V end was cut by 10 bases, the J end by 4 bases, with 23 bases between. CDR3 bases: TGTGCCACGAGGGAGTATTTCGGGGATGTAAATCAGCCCCAGCATTTT. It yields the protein CATREYFGDVNQPQHF. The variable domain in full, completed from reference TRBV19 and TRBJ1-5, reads DGGITQSPKYLFRKEGQNVTLSCEQNLNHDAMYWYRQDPGQGLRLIYYSQIVNDFQKGDIAEGYSVSREKKESFPLTVTSAQKNPTAFYLCATREYFGDVNQPQHFGDGTRLSIL.

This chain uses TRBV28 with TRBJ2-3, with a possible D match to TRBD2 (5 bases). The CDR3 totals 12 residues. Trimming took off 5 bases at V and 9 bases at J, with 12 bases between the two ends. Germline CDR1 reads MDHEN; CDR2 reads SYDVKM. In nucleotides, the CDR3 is TGTGCCAGCAGTCCCCAACTAGGCACGCAGTATTTT. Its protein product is CASSPQLGTQYF.

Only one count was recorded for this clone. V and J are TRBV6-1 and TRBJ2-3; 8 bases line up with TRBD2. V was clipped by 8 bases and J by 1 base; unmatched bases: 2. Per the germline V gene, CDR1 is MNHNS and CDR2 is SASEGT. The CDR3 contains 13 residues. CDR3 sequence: CASLGGGTDTQYF. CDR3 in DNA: TGTGCCAGCCTCGGGGGGGGCACAGATACGCAGTATTTT.

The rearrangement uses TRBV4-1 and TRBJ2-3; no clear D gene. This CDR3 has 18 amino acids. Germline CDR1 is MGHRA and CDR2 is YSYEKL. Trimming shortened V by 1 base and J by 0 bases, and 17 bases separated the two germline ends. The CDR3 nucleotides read TGCGCCAGCAGCCAAGTTGGCTTTCTCGGCGGAAGCACAGATACGCAGTATTTT. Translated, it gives CASSQVGFLGGSTDTQYF.

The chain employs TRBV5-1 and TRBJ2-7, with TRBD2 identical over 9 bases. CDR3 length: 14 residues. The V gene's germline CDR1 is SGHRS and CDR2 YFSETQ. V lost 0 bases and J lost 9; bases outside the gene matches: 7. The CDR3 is CASSLEGGRARQYF. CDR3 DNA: TGCGCCAGCAGCTTGGAAGGCGGGAGGGCGAGGCAGTACTTC.

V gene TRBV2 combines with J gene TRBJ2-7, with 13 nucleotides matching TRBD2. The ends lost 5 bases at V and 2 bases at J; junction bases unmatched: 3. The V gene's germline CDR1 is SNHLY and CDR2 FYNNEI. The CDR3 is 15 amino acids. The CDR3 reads CASSSGLAGPYEQYF. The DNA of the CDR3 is TGTGCCAGCAGTTCGGGACTAGCGGGACCCTACGAGCAGTACTTC.

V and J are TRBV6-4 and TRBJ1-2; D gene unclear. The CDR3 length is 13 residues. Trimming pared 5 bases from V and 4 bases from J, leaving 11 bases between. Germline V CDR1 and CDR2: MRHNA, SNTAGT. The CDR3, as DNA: TGTGCCAGCAGTCCCGGGTCCGGCTATGGCTACACCTTC. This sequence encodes CASSPGSGYGYTF.

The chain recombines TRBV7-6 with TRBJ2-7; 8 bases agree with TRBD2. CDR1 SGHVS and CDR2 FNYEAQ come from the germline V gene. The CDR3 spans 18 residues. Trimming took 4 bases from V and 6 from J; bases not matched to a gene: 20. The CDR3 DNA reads TGTGCCAGCAGCTCCGAGCCCCCGGGGGGGGGCGAATCAGGCGAGCAGTACTTC. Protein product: CASSSEPPGGGESGEQYF.

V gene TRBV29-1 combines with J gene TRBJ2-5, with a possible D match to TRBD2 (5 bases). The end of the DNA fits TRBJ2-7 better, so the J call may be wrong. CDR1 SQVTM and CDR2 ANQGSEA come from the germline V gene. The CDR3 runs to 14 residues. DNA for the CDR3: TGCAGCGTTACCCATAGGACGGGGAGCTACGAGCAGTACTTC. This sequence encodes CSVTHRTGSYEQYF.

This CDR3 reads CASSVSRLEQYF. As DNA, the CDR3 is TGTGCCAGCAGTGTCTCCCGGCTCGAGCAGTACTTC. This chain links TRBV6-1 with TRBJ2-7; the D is unclear. CDR1 is MNHNS, CDR2 SASEGT, per germline. The germline V and J ends were trimmed by 4 bases and 6 bases, with 10 bases remaining between them. The CDR3 contains 12 residues.

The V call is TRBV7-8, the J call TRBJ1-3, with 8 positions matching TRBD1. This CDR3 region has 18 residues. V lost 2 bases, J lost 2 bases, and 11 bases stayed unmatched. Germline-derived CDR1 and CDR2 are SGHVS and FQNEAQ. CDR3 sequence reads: CASSLTGQGFLAGNTIYF. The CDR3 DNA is TGTGCCAGCAGCTTAACAGGACAGGGTTTCCTCGCTGGAAACACCATATATTTT.

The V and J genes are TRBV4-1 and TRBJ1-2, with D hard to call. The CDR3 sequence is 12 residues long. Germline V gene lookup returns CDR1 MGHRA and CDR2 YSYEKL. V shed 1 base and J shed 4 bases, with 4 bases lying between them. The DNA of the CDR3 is TGCGCCAGCAGCCAAGTCGGCTATGGCTACACCTTC. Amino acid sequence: CASSQVGYGYTF.

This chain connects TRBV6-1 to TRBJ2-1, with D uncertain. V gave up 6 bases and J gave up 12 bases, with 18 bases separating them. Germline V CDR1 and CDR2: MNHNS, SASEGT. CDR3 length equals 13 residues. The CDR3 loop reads CASRIFGGAGQFF. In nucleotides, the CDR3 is TGTGCCAGCAGGATATTCGGCGGCGCAGGGCAGTTCTTC.

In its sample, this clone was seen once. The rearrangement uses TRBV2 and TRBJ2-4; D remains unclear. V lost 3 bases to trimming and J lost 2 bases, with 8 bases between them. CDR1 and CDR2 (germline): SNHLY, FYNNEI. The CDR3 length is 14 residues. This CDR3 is CASSEENTKNIQYF. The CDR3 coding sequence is TGTGCCAGCAGTGAGGAAAACACCAAAAACATTCAGTACTTC.